Listed below are T cell receptor beta chains from one sample, sequenced in a study of blood T cells in healthy people across ages. TCRdb analysed the 5' RACE reads with MiXCR anew, one entry per CDR3 protein. This table has just over 1 million distinct CDR3 sequences, more than 35% appearing once. Input material: blood. The receptors shown here come from an older woman in good health. CDR3s include the opening cysteine and the closing phenylalanine or tryptophan. The D gene is left open where the match is weak. Clone size, where shown, is once, few, many, or a class for clones that have expanded.

abundance,d_gene,v_gene,j_gene,CDR3nt,CDR3aa
-,-,TRBV3-1,TRBJ2-1,TGTGCCAGCAGCCAAATACGCGGAGCCAATGAGCAGTTCTTC,CASSQIRGANEQFF
few,-,TRBV27,TRBJ2-3,TGTGCCAGCAGTTTATCTCACTCGATTGGGTTGGATACGCAGTATTTT,CASSLSHSIGLDTQYF
-,-,TRBV29-1,TRBJ1-5,TGCAGCGTTGGCAGTTATAGCAATCAGCCCCAGCATTTT,CSVGSYSNQPQHF
-,-,TRBV27,TRBJ2-7,TGTGCCAGCAGGCGACAGACTGATAGCTCCTACGAGCAGTACTTC,CASRRQTDSSYEQYF
-,TRBD1,TRBV20-1,TRBJ2-5,TGCAGTGCGGACACAGGGGGAAGAGAGACCCAGTACTTC,CSADTGGRETQYF
-,-,TRBV6-6,TRBJ2-7,TGTGCCAGTAGCTGGGACGGAGCCTACGAGCAGTACTTC,CASSWDGAYEQYF
-,-,TRBV9,TRBJ2-1,TGTGCCAGCAGCGTAGGCGTAGCCAATGAGCAGTTCTTC,CASSVGVANEQFF
few,TRBD2,TRBV7-3,TRBJ2-1,TGTGCCAGCAGCCTCAGCGCGGGAGGCAATGAGCAGTTCTTC,CASSLSAGGNEQFF
-,-,TRBV5-1,TRBJ2-1,TGCGCCAGCAGCCGGGGGACACCCTACAATGAGCAGTTCTTC,CASSRGTPYNEQFF
-,TRBD1,TRBV7-2,TRBJ2-1,TGTGCCAGCAGCTTAGTCAGTAGGGACAGTGAGCAGTTCTTT,CASSLVSRDSEQFF
many,TRBD1,TRBV29-1,TRBJ2-1,TGCAGCGTTGAGGGACAGACCTCCTACAATGAGCAGTTCTTC,CSVEGQTSYNEQFF
few,-,TRBV7-2,TRBJ2-7,TGTGCCAGCAGCTTAATGTCCTCTTCCTACGAGCAGTACTTC,CASSLMSSSYEQYF
few,-,TRBV6-6,TRBJ2-4,TGTGCCAGCAGTTACGGCGTAGCCAAAAACATTCAGTACTTC,CASSYGVAKNIQYF
-,-,TRBV6-5,TRBJ2-7,TGTGCCAGCAGTTATAGGAGCGGGTTCTACGAGCAGTACTTC,CASSYRSGFYEQYF
-,TRBD2,TRBV20-1,TRBJ2-1,TGCAGTGCTACCAGACTAGCGGGGATCAATGAGCAGTTCTTC,CSATRLAGINEQFF
-,-,TRBV6-5,TRBJ2-3,TGTGCCAGCAGTTACGCCCTACGGGACCGATACCCTAGCACAGATACGCAGTATTTT,CASSYALRDRYPSTDTQYF
-,-,TRBV3-1,TRBJ2-7,TGTGCCAGCAGCCAAGGGCAGGACGGCTACGAGCAGTACTTC,CASSQGQDGYEQYF
-,-,TRBV6-5,TRBJ2-3,TGTGCCAGCAGTTACTCGGGGGGTGTTGGGGATACGCAGTATTTT,CASSYSGGVGDTQYF
-,-,TRBV11-2,TRBJ2-3,TGTGCCAGCAGCCTACAGGTTTGGGATACGCAGTATTTT,CASSLQVWDTQYF
-,-,TRBV20-1,TRBJ2-1,TGCAGTGCTAGAAGGATCGCGGATGGGTTCAATGAGCAGTTCTTC,CSARRIADGFNEQFF
few,-,TRBV12-3/TRBV12-4,TRBJ2-5,TGTGCCAGCAAGGACTCGACAGACAATGAGCAGTACTTC,CASKDSTDNEQYF
-,TRBD1,TRBV29-1,TRBJ1-5,TGCAGCGCTGCCCCTACAGGGGGTCAGCCCCAGCATTTT,CSAAPTGGQPQHF
few,-,TRBV4-1,TRBJ1-4,TGCGCCAGCAGCCAAGATCAGTTACCTAATGAAAAACTGTTTTTT,CASSQDQLPNEKLFF
-,-,TRBV27,TRBJ2-7,TGTGCCAGCAGCTGGACAAGGGGCCCATACGAGCAGTACTTC,CASSWTRGPYEQYF
-,-,TRBV19,TRBJ1-5,TGTGCCAGTAGTGTCAGGGTGAATCAGCCCCAGCATTTT,CASSVRVNQPQHF
-,TRBD1,TRBV5-5,TRBJ1-2,TGTGCCAGCAGCGTGGACAGGGGTAGAGATGGCTACACCTTC,CASSVDRGRDGYTF
few,TRBD2,TRBV7-8,TRBJ2-4,TGTGCCAGCAGCGTTAGAGGCGGGGGAAAGCAGTACTTC,CASSVRGGGKQYF
-,-,TRBV15,TRBJ2-5,TGTGCCACCAGCAGAGATCGGGCTACCCAAGAGACCCAGTACTTC,CATSRDRATQETQYF
few,TRBD2,TRBV7-9,TRBJ2-1,TGTGCCAGCAGCTTAGCAACTAGCGGGTATTACAATGAGCAGTTCTTC,CASSLATSGYYNEQFF
-,TRBD2,TRBV13,TRBJ2-1,TGTGCCAGCAGCATGACTAGCGGGGACGCCTACAATGAGCAGTTCTTC,CASSMTSGDAYNEQFF
-,TRBD1,TRBV11-2,TRBJ2-3,TGTGCCAGCAGCCTGGGACAGGCAAATACGCAGTATTTT,CASSLGQANTQYF
-,-,TRBV10-1,TRBJ2-1,TGCGCCAGCAGTGCTGTCAGGGCGCATGAGCAGTTCTTC,CASSAVRAHEQFF
-,TRBD1,TRBV7-9,TRBJ2-7,TGTGCCAGCAGCTCTGGACAGGGGGTTAAGTACGAGCAGTACTTC,CASSSGQGVKYEQYF
-,-,TRBV28,TRBJ2-3,TGTGCCAGCAGTTCCTGGACAAAGAGGCGAGATACGCAGTATTTT,CASSSWTKRRDTQYF
few,-,TRBV7-9,TRBJ2-1,TGTGCCAGCAGCTTAGACCATAGGGGAGGATCTACCCGCGATGAGCAGTTCTTC,CASSLDHRGGSTRDEQFF
-,-,TRBV29-1,TRBJ1-2,TGCAGCGCCTTACACTATGGCTACACCTTC,CSALHYGYTF
-,-,TRBV9,TRBJ1-4,TGTGCCAGCAGCGTAATGTCTCACGCGGATGAAAAACTGTTTTTT,CASSVMSHADEKLFF
-,TRBD2,TRBV29-1,TRBJ2-1,TGCAGCGTCGCTAGCGGGAGGGCCCTCGGTGAGCAGTTCTTC,CSVASGRALGEQFF
-,-,TRBV6-1,TRBJ1-5,TGTGCCAGCAGACCCCAGAGGCAGGGCAATCAGCCCCAGCATTTT,CASRPQRQGNQPQHF
-,-,TRBV7-8,TRBJ2-7,TGTGCCAGCAGCGGGCAGGAGAATCCCTACGAGCAGTACTTC,CASSGQENPYEQYF
-,-,TRBV6-6,TRBJ2-4,TGTGCCAGCAGTCCCAACAGGGTAATAGCCAAAAACATTCAGTACTTC,CASSPNRVIAKNIQYF
-,-,TRBV15,TRBJ2-5,TGTGCCACCAGCAGAGATACGACAGCCCAAGAGACCCAGTACTTC,CATSRDTTAQETQYF
-,-,TRBV29-1,TRBJ2-5,TGCAGCGTTGAACTTCGAGAGACCCAGTACTTC,CSVELRETQYF
-,-,TRBV3-1,TRBJ2-7,TGTGCCAGCAGCCCCCGGGCGAAAAACGATGAGCAGTACTTC,CASSPRAKNDEQYF
few,-,TRBV4-1,TRBJ2-1,TGCGCCAGCAGCCAAGAACTATCCTACAATGAGCAGTTCTTC,CASSQELSYNEQFF
many,-,TRBV12-3/TRBV12-4,TRBJ2-7,TGTGCCAGCACCAGGGTTTCCTACGAGCAGTACTTC,CASTRVSYEQYF
few,TRBD2,TRBV6-5,TRBJ2-7,TGTGCCAGCAGTTACTCGGGGGGGGTGGGGGACCGGGTTGCGGTCAGCTCCTACGAGCAGTACTTC,CASSYSGGVGDRVAVSSYEQYF
-,-,TRBV29-1,TRBJ2-3,TGCAGCGTTGCTGGAAACACAGATACGCAGTATTTT,CSVAGNTDTQYF